Detailed here is one T cell receptor beta chain. The source of the sample is a study of blood T cell repertoires in COVID-19. The overall study: Acute and convalescent COVID-19 samples came from the United States, Italy and Spain. The cDNA or gDNA used as material had been derived from T cells, B-cell-depleted T cells, or PBMCs.

Trimming cost V 1 base and J 4 bases, with 8 bases left between them. The CDR3 length is 13 residues. CDR1 and CDR2 from the germline V gene are SGDLS and YYNGEE. In the original analysis: How many nucleated cells were present was estimated from reference gene primer amplification. Assay: immunoSEQ multiplex PCR; the TCRdb copy retains only in-frame clones and omits some. The DNA was the basis for D and trimming; V, J and clone size are from that table. Of some 120,000 clones listed, around 81% are singletons. This TCR came from a woman aged 45-65 years with acute or convalescent COVID-19. What was sequenced was peripheral blood. The genes are TRBV9 and TRBJ1-2; the D gene is possibly TRBD1 (5 bases). CDR3 sequence reads: CASSVRTSYGYTF. DNA for the CDR3: TGTGCCAGCAGCGTAAGGACAAGCTATGGCTACACCTTC.